The 8 T cell receptor beta chains below were found in one sample sequenced in a study of blood T cell repertoires in COVID-19. Repertoires were generated with immunoSEQ multiplex PCR, while TCRdb's copy carries only in-frame clones and drops some. The sample contains approximately 170,000 clones, roughly nine tenths of which appear only once. The material sequenced was peripheral blood. All receptors come from a woman between 65 and 79 years old with acute or convalescent COVID-19.

The chain links TRBV7-2 to TRBJ1-1; maybe TRBD1 (5 bases). This CDR3 is 15 amino acids long. V was shortened by 5 bases and J by 5 bases, with 18 bases between the two germline ends. CDR1 and CDR2 (germline): SGHTA, FQGNSA. The CDR3 DNA follows: TGTGCCAGCAGCCTTGGGGAGGGTTGGGGGACTGAAGCTTTCTTT. This encodes CASSLGEGWGTEAFF.

The V call is TRBV30, the J call TRBJ1-2, with a weak D call TRBD1 (6 bases). The germline V gene encodes CDR1 GTSNPN and CDR2 SVGIG (reference sequence). The V end lost 8 bases, the J end lost 7 bases, and 20 bases lay between the germline ends. This CDR3 is 13 amino acids long. As DNA, the CDR3 is TGTGCCGGAAACAGGGCGTTTTACTCTGGCTACACCTTC. It codes for CAGNRAFYSGYTF.

The J gene is TRBJ1-2, the V gene TRBV30; D is unresolved. The CDR3 covers 11 residues. CDR1 is GTSNPN, CDR2 SVGIG, per germline (reference sequence). Trimming cost V 0 bases and J 8 bases, with 7 bases left between them. The CDR3 here is CAWSVGGGYTF. CDR3 nucleotides: TGTGCCTGGAGTGTAGGCGGCGGCTACACCTTC.

V usage is TRBV7-2 and J usage is TRBJ1-3, with 7 bases that match TRBD1. V gave up 3 bases and J gave up 0 bases; unmatched junction bases: 8. Germline loops: CDR1 SGHTA, CDR2 FQGNSA. The CDR3 has 17 amino acids. CDR3 DNA: TGTGCCAGCAGCTTCAACGGACAGGCATACTCTGGAAACACCATATATTTT. Encoded protein: CASSFNGQAYSGNTIYF.

This clone has more than one count but fewer than ten. This chain joins TRBV30 and TRBJ1-5; 9 nucleotides align to TRBD1. The CDR3 covers 16 residues. V trimming: 3 bases; J trimming: 5 bases; junction bases outside the gene matches: 11. Germline assignment: CDR1 GTSNPN and CDR2 SVGIG (reference sequence). CDR3 sequence reads: CAWSGLGQGTHQPQHF. CDR3 coding DNA: TGTGCCTGGAGCGGCCTAGGACAGGGGACGCATCAGCCCCAGCATTTT.

This chain connects TRBV19 to TRBJ1-1, with TRBD1 as a possible D gene (5 bases). The V and J ends lost 6 bases and 1 base respectively, with 12 bases between them. Germline loops: CDR1 LNHDA, CDR2 SQIVND (reference sequence). The CDR3 runs 14 residues. CDR3 sequence: CASRLGVRNTEAFF. The DNA of the CDR3 is TGTGCCAGTAGGTTAGGGGTCCGGAACACTGAAGCTTTCTTT.

V usage is TRBV5-5 and J usage is TRBJ1-1, with no clear D. Germline loops: CDR1 SGHKS, CDR2 YYEKEE (reference sequence). The CDR3 length is 14 residues. The V gene lost 1 base and the J gene lost 1 base, with 8 bases spanning the gap. The DNA of the CDR3 is TGTGCCAGCAGCTTGCAGTCGTCGAACACTGAAGCTTTCTTT. Translating it yields CASSLQSSNTEAFF.

The chain uses TRBV5-1 and TRBJ1-1, with 7 bases identical to TRBD1. There are 13 residues in the CDR3. The V gene's germline CDR1 is SGHRS and CDR2 YFSETQ. V gave up 4 bases and J gave up 5 bases; unmatched junction bases: 5. The CDR3 DNA sequence: TGCGCCAGCAGCGACTCGACAGGGACTGAAGCTTTCTTT. Its protein is CASSDSTGTEAFF.